This entry concerns a single TCR beta chain. Its target is unknown. The data originate from a study of T cells after posttransplantation cyclophosphamide. Whole-study findings and limits: Skin or GI-infiltrating T cells shared few TRB sequences with blood. Later post-transplant blood repertoires were often dominated by donor CD8+ memory clones. Recipient CMV seropositivity and CMV reactivation strongly tracked TRB clonality.

Assay used: immunoSEQ multiplex PCR; TCRdb lists only in-frame clones, some missing. The repertoire consists of about 4,300 clones, with approximately 80% occurring once and the leading ten covering roughly 42%. This CDR3 has 15 residues. Germline V lookup: CDR1 SEHNR, CDR2 FQNEAQ (reference sequence). Deletions cut 5 bases from V and 9 bases from J, with 17 bases between. Busulfan-fludarabine conditioning, marrow transplant, and cyclophosphamide on days +3 and +4 were administered. This chain uses TRBV7-9 with TRBJ1-6; no firm D call. The receptor's source is a male patient aged 50 to 60 who received an allogeneic stem cell transplant from an unrelated donor, was CMV-positive, and had acute GVHD only. Some T cells may possibly be graft donor cells. Sequenced here: PBMCs, sampled about 4 weeks after a stem cell transplant with posttransplant cyclophosphamide. The CDR3 coding sequence is TGTGCCAGCAGCCCTCGCGACAACGTCGGTTCACCCCTCCACTTT. As protein: CASSPRDNVGSPLHF. Combining the CDR3 with reference TRBV7-9 and TRBJ1-6 gives the whole variable domain DTGVSQNPRHKITKRGQNVTFRCDPISEHNRLYWYRQTLGQGPEFLTYFQNEAQLEKSRLLSDRFSAERPKGSFSTLEIQRTEQGDSAMYLCASSPRDNVGSPLHFGNGTRLTVT.